This TCR beta chain was captured in a study of OX40 agonist ivuxolimab in advanced cancers. Study details: Ivuxolimab is an agonistic anti-OX40 (CD134) antibody, and patients were treated with it. Those enrolled were approximately 87% male, with a mean age of around 55 years and ages from roughly 20 to 85.

J lost 8 bases, V lost 1 base, and 16 bases had no gene match. Germline V gene sequence: CDR1 LGHNT, CDR2 FRNRAP. The CDR3 covers 20 residues. Findings and limits, study-wide: On average, CD8+ T cells had more expanded clones than CD4+. The expanded peripheral T cells' antigen specificity was not determined.

The method was immunoSEQ multiplex PCR; TCRdb's version includes in-frame clones alone and lacks a portion of them. The repertoire includes about 45,000 clones, about nine tenths of them detected once, and roughly 0.98% sits in the top ten. As regards this clone: Its target is not known.

The sequencing here drew on CD4+ or CD8+ T cells sorted from blood, taken in a trial of the OX40 agonist ivuxolimab. This sequence was found in an adult with an advanced solid tumor such as melanoma, head and neck, liver or kidney cancer. The rearrangement joins TRBV12-5 to TRBJ2-3; 15 nucleotides line up with TRBD2. The CDR3 protein is CASGLAPGLAGGASSGTQYF. The CDR3 nucleotides read TGTGCTAGTGGTTTGGCCCCGGGACTAGCGGGAGGAGCTTCTAGCGGTACGCAGTATTTT.